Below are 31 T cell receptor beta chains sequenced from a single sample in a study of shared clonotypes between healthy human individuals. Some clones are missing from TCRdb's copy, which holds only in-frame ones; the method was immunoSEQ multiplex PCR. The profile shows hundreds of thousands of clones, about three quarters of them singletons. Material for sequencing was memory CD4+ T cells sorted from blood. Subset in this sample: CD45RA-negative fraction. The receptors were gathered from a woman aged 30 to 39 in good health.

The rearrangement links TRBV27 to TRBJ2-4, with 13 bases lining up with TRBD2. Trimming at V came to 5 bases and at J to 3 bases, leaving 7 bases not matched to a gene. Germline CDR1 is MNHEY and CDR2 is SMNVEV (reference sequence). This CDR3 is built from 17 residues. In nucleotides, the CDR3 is TGTGCCAGCAGTACGACTAGCGGGAGGTTAGGCAAAAACATTCAGTACTTC. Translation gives CASSTTSGRLGKNIQYF.

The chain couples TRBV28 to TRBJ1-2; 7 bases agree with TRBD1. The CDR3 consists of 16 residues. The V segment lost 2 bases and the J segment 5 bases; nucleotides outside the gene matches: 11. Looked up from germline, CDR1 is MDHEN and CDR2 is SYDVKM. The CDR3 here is CASSLGVRTGLYGYTF. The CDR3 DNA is TGTGCCAGCAGTTTAGGAGTTAGGACAGGTCTTTATGGCTACACCTTC.

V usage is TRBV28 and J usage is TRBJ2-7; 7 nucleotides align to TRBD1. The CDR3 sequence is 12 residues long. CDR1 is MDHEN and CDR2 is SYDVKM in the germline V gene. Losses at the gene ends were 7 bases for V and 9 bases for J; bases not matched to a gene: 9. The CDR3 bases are TGTGCCAGCATGGGACAGTATGAGCGGCAGTACTTC. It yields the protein CASMGQYERQYF.

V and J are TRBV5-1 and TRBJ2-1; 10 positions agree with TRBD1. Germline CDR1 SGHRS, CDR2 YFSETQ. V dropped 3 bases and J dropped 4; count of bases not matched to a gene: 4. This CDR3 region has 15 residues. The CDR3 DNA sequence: TGCGCCAGCAGCTCCGGGACAGGGGATTACAATGAGCAGTTCTTC. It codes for CASSSGTGDYNEQFF.

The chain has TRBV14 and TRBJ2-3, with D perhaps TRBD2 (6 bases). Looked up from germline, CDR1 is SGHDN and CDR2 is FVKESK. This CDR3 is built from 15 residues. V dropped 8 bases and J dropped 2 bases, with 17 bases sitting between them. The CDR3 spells CASQEGWEVTDTQYF. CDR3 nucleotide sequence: TGTGCCAGCCAGGAGGGCTGGGAGGTCACAGATACGCAGTATTTT.

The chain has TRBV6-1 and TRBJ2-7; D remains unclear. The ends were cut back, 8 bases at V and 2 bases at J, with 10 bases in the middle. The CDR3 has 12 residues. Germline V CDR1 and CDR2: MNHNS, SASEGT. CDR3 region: CASGVNPYEQYF. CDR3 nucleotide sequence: TGTGCCAGCGGTGTGAATCCCTACGAGCAGTACTTC.

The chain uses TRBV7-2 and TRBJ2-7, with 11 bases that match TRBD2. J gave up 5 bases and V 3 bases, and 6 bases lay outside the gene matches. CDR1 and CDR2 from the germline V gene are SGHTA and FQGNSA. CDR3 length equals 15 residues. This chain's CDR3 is CASSFSSGRNDEQYF. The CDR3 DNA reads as TGTGCCAGCAGCTTTTCTAGCGGGAGGAACGACGAGCAGTACTTC.

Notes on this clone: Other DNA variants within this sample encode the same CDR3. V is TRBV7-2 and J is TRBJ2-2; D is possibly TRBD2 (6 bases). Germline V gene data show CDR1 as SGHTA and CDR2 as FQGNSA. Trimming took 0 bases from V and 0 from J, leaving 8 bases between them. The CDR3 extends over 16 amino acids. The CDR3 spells CASSLAASANTGELFF. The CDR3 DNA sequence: TGTGCCAGCAGCTTAGCGGCTAGCGCGAACACCGGGGAGCTGTTTTTT.

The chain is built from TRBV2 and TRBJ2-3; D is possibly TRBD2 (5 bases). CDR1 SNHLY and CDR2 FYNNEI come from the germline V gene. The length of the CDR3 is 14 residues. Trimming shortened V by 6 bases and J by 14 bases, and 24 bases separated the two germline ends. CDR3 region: CASSEISLAGERYF. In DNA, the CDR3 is TGTGCCAGCAGCGAAATTTCTTTGGCGGGTGAAAGGTATTTT.

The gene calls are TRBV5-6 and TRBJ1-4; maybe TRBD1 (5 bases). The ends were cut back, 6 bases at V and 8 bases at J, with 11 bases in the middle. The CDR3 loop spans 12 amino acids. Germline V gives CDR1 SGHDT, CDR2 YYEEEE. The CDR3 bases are TGTGCCAGCAAGGGTGAGGGGGAAAAACTGTTTTTT. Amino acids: CASKGEGEKLFF.

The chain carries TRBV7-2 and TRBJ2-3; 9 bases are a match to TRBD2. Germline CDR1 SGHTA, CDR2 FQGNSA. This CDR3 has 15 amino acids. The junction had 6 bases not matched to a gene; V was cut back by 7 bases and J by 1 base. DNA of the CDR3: TGTGCCAGCAACATCATAGCGGGGGGCACAGATACGCAGTATTTT. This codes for CASNIIAGGTDTQYF.

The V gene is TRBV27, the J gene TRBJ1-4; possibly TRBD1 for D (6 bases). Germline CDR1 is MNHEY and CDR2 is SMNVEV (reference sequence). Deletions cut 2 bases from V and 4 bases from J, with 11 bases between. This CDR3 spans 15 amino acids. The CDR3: CASSLGQSFNEKLFF. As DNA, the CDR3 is TGTGCCAGCAGTTTAGGACAGAGTTTTAATGAAAAACTGTTTTTT.

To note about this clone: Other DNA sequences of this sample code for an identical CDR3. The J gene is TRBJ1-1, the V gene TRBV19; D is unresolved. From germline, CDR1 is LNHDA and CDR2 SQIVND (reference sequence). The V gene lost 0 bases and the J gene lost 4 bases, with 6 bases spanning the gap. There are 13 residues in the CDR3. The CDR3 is CASSIESGTEAFF. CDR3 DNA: TGTGCCAGTAGTATAGAATCCGGCACTGAAGCTTTCTTT.

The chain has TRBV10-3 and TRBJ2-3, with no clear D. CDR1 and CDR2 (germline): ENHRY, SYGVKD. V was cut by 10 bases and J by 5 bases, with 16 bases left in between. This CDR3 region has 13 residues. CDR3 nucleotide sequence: TGTGCCACCCCCCAGGAAACAGAAGATACGCAGTATTTT. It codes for CATPQETEDTQYF.

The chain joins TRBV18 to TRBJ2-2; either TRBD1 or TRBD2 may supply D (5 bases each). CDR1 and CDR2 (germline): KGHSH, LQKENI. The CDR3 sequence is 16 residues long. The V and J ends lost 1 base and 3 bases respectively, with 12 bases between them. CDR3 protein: CASSPLKGRDTGELFF. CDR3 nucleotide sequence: TGTGCCAGCTCACCACTGAAGGGGCGGGACACCGGGGAGCTGTTTTTT.

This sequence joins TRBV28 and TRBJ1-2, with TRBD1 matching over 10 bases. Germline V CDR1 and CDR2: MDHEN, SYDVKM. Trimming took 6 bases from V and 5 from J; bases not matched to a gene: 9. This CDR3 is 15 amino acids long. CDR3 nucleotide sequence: TGTGCCAGCAGACCTACGACAGGGGGCAGGTATGGCTACACCTTC. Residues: CASRPTTGGRYGYTF.

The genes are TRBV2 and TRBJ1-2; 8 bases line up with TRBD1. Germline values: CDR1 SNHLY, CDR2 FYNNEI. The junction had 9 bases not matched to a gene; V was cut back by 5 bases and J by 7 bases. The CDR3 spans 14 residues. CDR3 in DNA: TGTGCCAGCAGTCCATCCCGACAGGGGACTGGCTACACCTTC. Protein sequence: CASSPSRQGTGYTF.

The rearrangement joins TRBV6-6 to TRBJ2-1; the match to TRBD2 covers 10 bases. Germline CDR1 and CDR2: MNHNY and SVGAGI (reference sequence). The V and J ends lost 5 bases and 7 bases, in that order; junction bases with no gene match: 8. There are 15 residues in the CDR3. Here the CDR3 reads CASSDNIAGGNEQFF. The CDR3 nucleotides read TGTGCCAGCAGTGACAATATAGCGGGGGGAAATGAGCAGTTCTTC.

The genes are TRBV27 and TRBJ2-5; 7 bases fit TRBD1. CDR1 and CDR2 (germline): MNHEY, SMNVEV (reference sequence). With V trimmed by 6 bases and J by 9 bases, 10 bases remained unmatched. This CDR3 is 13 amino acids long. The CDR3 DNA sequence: TGTGCCAGCAGACGAGACAGGGTAGGAGCCCAGTACTTC. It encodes CASRRDRVGAQYF.

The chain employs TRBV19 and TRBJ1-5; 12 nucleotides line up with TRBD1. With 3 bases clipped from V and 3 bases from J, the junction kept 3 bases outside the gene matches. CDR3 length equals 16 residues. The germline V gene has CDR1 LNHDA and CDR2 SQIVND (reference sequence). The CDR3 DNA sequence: TGTGCCAGTAGTATCGGGGGACAGGGGGCCAATCAGCCCCAGCATTTT. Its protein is CASSIGGQGANQPQHF.

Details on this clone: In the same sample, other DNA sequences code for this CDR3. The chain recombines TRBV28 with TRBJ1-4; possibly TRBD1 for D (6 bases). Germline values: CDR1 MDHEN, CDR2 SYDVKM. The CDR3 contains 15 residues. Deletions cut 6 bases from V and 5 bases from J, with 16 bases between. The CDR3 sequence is CASSPGGTGNEKLFF. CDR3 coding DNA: TGTGCCAGCAGCCCCGGGGGAACAGGGAATGAAAAACTGTTTTTT.

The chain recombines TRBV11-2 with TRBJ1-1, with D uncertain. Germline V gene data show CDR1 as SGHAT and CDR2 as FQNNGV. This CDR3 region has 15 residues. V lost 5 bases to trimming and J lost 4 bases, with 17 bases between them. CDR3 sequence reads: CASSVGFLDLTEAFF. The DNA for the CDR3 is TGTGCCAGCAGCGTCGGTTTCCTGGACCTCACTGAAGCTTTCTTT. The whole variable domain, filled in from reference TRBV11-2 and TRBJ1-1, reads EAGVAQSPRYKIIEKRQSVAFWCNPISGHATLYWYQQILGQGPKLLIQFQNNGVVDDSQLPKDRFSAERLKGVDSTLKIQPAKLEDSAVYLCASSVGFLDLTEAFFGQGTRLTVV.

The DNA of the CDR3 is TGTGCCAGTGGGACAGGTACTAACTATGGCTACACCTTC. Translating it yields CASGTGTNYGYTF. The chain recombines TRBV28 with TRBJ1-2; the match to TRBD1 covers 8 bases. The CDR3 totals 13 residues. Germline-derived CDR1 and CDR2 are MDHEN and SYDVKM. Trimming took 9 bases from V and 0 from J; bases not matched to a gene: 3.

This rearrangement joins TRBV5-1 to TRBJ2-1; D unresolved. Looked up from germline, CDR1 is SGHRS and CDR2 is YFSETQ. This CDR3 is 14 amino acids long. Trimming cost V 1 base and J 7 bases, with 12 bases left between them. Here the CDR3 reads CASSLWAGTNEQFF. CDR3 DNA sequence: TGCGCCAGCAGCTTGTGGGCAGGAACGAATGAGCAGTTCTTC.

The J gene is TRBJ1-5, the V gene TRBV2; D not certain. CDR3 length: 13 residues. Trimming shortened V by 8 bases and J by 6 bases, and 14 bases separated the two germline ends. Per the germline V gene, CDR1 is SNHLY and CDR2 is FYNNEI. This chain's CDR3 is CASFFSPGQPQHF. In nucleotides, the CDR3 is TGTGCCAGCTTTTTCTCTCCGGGTCAGCCCCAGCATTTT.

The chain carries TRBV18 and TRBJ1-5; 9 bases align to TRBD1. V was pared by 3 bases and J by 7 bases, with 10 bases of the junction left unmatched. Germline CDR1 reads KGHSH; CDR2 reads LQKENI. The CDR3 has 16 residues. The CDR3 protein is CASSPRTGVSGQPQHF. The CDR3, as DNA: TGTGCCAGCTCACCGCGGACAGGGGTATCGGGGCAGCCCCAGCATTTT.

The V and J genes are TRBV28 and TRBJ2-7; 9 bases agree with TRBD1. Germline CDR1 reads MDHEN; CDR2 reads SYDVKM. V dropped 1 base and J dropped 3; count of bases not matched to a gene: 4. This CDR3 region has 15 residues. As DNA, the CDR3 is TGTGCCAGCAGTTTATTGACAGGGGGGCTCTACGAGCAGTACTTC. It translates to CASSLLTGGLYEQYF.

The CDR3 DNA is TGTGCCAGCAGTAAGGGGACAGGGGGTGAATTGCCCCAGCATTTT. As protein: CASSKGTGGELPQHF. The V call is TRBV27, the J call TRBJ1-5, with TRBD1 matching over 11 bases. The ends lost 5 bases at V and 9 bases at J; junction bases unmatched: 9. Germline lookup yields CDR1 MNHEY and CDR2 SMNVEV (reference sequence). The CDR3 is 15 amino acids.

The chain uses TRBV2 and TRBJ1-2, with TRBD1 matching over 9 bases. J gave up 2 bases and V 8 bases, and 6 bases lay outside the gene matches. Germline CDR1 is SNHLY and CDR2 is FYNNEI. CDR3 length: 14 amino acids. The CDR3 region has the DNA TGTGCCAGCGCATCGGACAGGGGAAACTATGGCTACACCTTC. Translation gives CASASDRGNYGYTF.

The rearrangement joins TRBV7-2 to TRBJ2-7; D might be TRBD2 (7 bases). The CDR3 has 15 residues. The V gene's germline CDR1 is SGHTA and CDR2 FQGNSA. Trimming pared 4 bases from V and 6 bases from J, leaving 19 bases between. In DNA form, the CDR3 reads TGTGCCAGCAGCTCCCAAGGGGGGACTATCCCCGAGCAGTACTTC. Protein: CASSSQGGTIPEQYF.

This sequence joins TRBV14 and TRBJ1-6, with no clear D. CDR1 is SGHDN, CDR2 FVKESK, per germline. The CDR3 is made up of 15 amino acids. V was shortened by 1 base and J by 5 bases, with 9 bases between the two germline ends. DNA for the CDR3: TGTGCCAGCAGCCAAGTGGGCACCCATAATTCACCCCTCCACTTT. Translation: CASSQVGTHNSPLHF.